Shown below are 30 T cell receptor beta chains from a single sample sequenced in a study of blood T cell repertoires in COVID-19 (dated by TCRdb to about 2020). Library prep was done by the immunoSEQ multiplex PCR assay. What TCRdb holds here is the immuneACCESS table cut down to in-frame rearrangements. Part of the clones is not present; checked against another copy, under half of the missing clones reflect an unresolved V gene, and the others are unexplained. The sample records roughly 170,000 clones, about four fifths of which are singletons. The ten largest clones take up 7.5% to 8.5% of the sample. The sample comprised peripheral blood. The receptor set was obtained from an older woman with COVID-19, enrolled during active disease.

The V gene is TRBV18, the J gene TRBJ1-6; a possible D gene is TRBD1 (6 bases). CDR1 is KGHSH, CDR2 LQKENI, per germline. V lost 2 bases and J lost 11, with 13 bases in between. The CDR3 contains 14 residues. DNA for the CDR3: TGTGCCAGCTCACCAGAGGCCAGGGGCACACCCCTCCACTTT. Residues: CASSPEARGTPLHF.

The V call is TRBV4-3, the J call TRBJ2-3, with unresolved D. V was trimmed by 3 bases and J by 0 bases, leaving 7 bases between them. CDR3 length equals 14 residues. Germline V gives CDR1 LGHNA, CDR2 YSLEER. For the CDR3, the DNA is TGCGCCAGCAGCCAGGGCCTTAGCACAGATACGCAGTATTTT. Its protein product is CASSQGLSTDTQYF.

This clone has a single count. The CDR3 spells CASSLAPSSGNTIYF. CDR3 bases: TGTGCCAGCAGCTTGGCCCCGAGCTCTGGAAACACCATATATTTT. The chain uses TRBV5-4 and TRBJ1-3; no clear D. Germline loops: CDR1 SGHNT, CDR2 YYREEE (reference sequence). This CDR3 has 15 residues. V dropped 0 bases and J dropped 0 bases, with 7 bases sitting between them. Based on the CDR3 plus reference TRBV5-4 and TRBJ1-3, the full variable domain is ETGVTQSPTHLIKTRGQQVTLRCSSQSGHNTVSWYQQALGQGPQFIFQYYREEENGRGNFPPRFSGLQFPNYSSELNVNALELDDSALYLCASSLAPSSGNTIYFGEGSWLTVV.

This chain connects TRBV5-5 to TRBJ1-1; D is unclear. The CDR3 is made up of 14 amino acids. Trimming pared 2 bases from V and 0 bases from J, leaving 8 bases between. Germline CDR1 reads SGHKS; CDR2 reads YYEKEE (reference sequence). CDR3 loop: CASSLRGLNTEAFF. CDR3 nucleotide sequence: TGTGCCAGCAGCTTACGGGGTTTGAACACTGAAGCTTTCTTT.

This rearrangement joins TRBV3-1 (or the pseudogene TRBV3-2) to TRBJ1-6, with D hard to call. Looked up from germline, CDR1 is LGHDT and CDR2 is YNNKEL (reference sequence). There are 15 residues in the CDR3. V lost 0 bases to trimming and J lost 6 bases, with 9 bases between them. Here the CDR3 reads CASSQDVASNSPLHF. The CDR3 bases are TGTGCCAGCAGCCAAGATGTGGCCAGTAATTCACCCCTCCACTTT.

V is TRBV23-1 and J is TRBJ2-3; 13 bases are shared with TRBD2. TRBV23-1 is flagged as an ORF with uncertain function. The CDR3 consists of 19 residues. Unmatched junction bases numbered 11, after V lost 3 bases and J lost 2 bases. The CDR3 DNA follows: TGCGCCAGCAGTCATCAAACTAGCGGGAGGGCTTCCCACACAGATACGCAGTATTTT. Amino acids: CASSHQTSGRASHTDTQYF.

The table lists this clone with many counts. This chain joins TRBV5-4 and TRBJ2-3, with a tentative D call TRBD2 (6 bases). V lost 3 bases, J lost 1 base, and 12 bases lay in between. This CDR3 region has 15 residues. Germline values: CDR1 SGHNT, CDR2 YYREEE (reference sequence). CDR3 bases: TGTGCCAGCAGCTCTAGCGTCTCGGGCACAGATACGCAGTATTTT. Amino acid sequence: CASSSSVSGTDTQYF. The full variable domain, in which reference TRBV5-4 and TRBJ2-3 provide the parts outside the CDR3, is ETGVTQSPTHLIKTRGQQVTLRCSSQSGHNTVSWYQQALGQGPQFIFQYYREEENGRGNFPPRFSGLQFPNYSSELNVNALELDDSALYLCASSSSVSGTDTQYFGPGTRLTVL.

The chain carries TRBV19 and TRBJ2-5, with D possibly matching TRBD1 (6 bases). The ends were cut back, 8 bases at V and 1 base at J, with 8 bases in the middle. CDR3 length: 12 residues. The germline CDR1 and CDR2 sequences are LNHDA and SQIVND (reference sequence). The CDR3: CASGQIQETQYF. The CDR3 coding sequence is TGTGCCAGTGGACAGATCCAAGAGACCCAGTACTTC. Drawing the rest from reference TRBV19 and TRBJ2-5, the complete variable domain is DGGITQSPKYLFRKEGQNVTLSCEQNLNHDAMYWYRQDPGQGLRLIYYSQIVNDFQKGDIAEGYSVSREKKESFPLTVTSAQKNPTAFYLCASGQIQETQYFGPGTRLLVL.

The chain links TRBV3-1 (or the pseudogene TRBV3-2) to TRBJ2-1, with 7 bases lining up with TRBD2. The CDR3 is made up of 13 amino acids. V lost 7 bases and J lost 6; bases outside the gene matches: 6. The germline CDR1 and CDR2 sequences are LGHDT and YNNKEL (reference sequence). The CDR3 coding sequence is TGTGCCAGCACGGGACTACGACTCAATGAGCAGTTCTTC. This encodes CASTGLRLNEQFF.

The chain uses TRBV18 and TRBJ2-1; TRBD2 agrees at 8 bases. Looked up from germline, CDR1 is KGHSH and CDR2 is LQKENI. J was trimmed by 1 base and V by 4 bases; bases with no gene match: 6. The CDR3 extends over 16 amino acids. This CDR3 reads CASSLSGTSSYNEQFF. CDR3 in DNA: TGTGCCAGCTCACTTTCCGGGACTAGTTCCTACAATGAGCAGTTCTTC. Drawing the rest from reference TRBV18 and TRBJ2-1, the complete variable domain is NAGVMQNPRHLVRRRGQEARLRCSPMKGHSHVYWYRQLPEEGLKFMVYLQKENIIDESGMPKERFSAEFPKEGPSILRIQQVVRGDSAAYFCASSLSGTSSYNEQFFGPGTRLTVL.

J is TRBJ2-1 and V is TRBV5-4; D possibly corresponds to TRBD2 (5 bases). V was pared by 0 bases and J by 6 bases, with 16 bases between. This CDR3 comprises 16 residues. The germline V gene has CDR1 SGHNT and CDR2 YYREEE (reference sequence). The CDR3 nucleotides are TGTGCCAGCAGCTTGGAGAGGGTACAACGGTTCAATGAGCAGTTCTTC. It translates to CASSLERVQRFNEQFF.

The rearrangement joins TRBV5-1 to TRBJ2-5; 7 bases are shared with TRBD2. Germline values: CDR1 SGHRS, CDR2 YFSETQ. V shed 0 bases, J shed 0 bases, and the junction held 2 bases outside the gene matches. CDR3 size: 15 residues. The CDR3: CASSLARGDQETQYF. CDR3 sequence (DNA): TGCGCCAGCAGCTTGGCCCGGGGGGACCAAGAGACCCAGTACTTC.

The CDR3 bases are TGTGCCAGCTCACGGGTGACAGACAACGAGCAGTACTTC. This sequence encodes CASSRVTDNEQYF. This sequence joins TRBV18 and TRBJ2-7; D is perhaps TRBD1 (5 bases). Germline CDR1 KGHSH, CDR2 LQKENI. This CDR3 region has 13 residues. The V end was cut by 4 bases, the J end by 5 bases, with 12 bases between. The full variable domain, rest sourced from reference TRBV18 and TRBJ2-7, is NAGVMQNPRHLVRRRGQEARLRCSPMKGHSHVYWYRQLPEEGLKFMVYLQKENIIDESGMPKERFSAEFPKEGPSILRIQQVVRGDSAAYFCASSRVTDNEQYFGPGTRLTVT.

The CDR3 region has the DNA TGTGCCAGCAGTTTCCTAAGGACAGCCGGACTCTATGGCTACACCTTC. Translating it yields CASSFLRTAGLYGYTF. The chain recombines TRBV6-2 or TRBV6-3 with TRBJ1-2, with D perhaps TRBD1 (6 bases). From germline, CDR1 is MNHEY and CDR2 SVGEGT. This CDR3 is built from 16 residues. The V gene lost 4 bases and the J gene lost 4 bases, with 19 bases spanning the gap.

This clone was picked up one time. The chain couples TRBV9 to TRBJ2-7, with 14 bases identical to TRBD2. Germline-derived CDR1 and CDR2 are SGDLS and YYNGEE. The CDR3 spans 14 residues. Unmatched junction bases numbered 4, after V lost 5 bases and J lost 6 bases. CDR3 residues: CASSATSGRGEQYF. For the CDR3, the DNA is TGTGCCAGCAGTGCGACTAGCGGGAGGGGCGAGCAGTACTTC. The full variable domain, its missing parts supplied by reference TRBV9 and TRBJ2-7, is DSGVTQTPKHLITATGQRVTLRCSPRSGDLSVYWYQQSLDQGLQFLIQYYNGEERAKGNILERFSAQQFPDLHSELNLSSLELGDSALYFCASSATSGRGEQYFGPGTRLTVT.

The chain links TRBV5-1 to TRBJ1-3; D is perhaps TRBD1 (6 bases). Germline-derived CDR1 and CDR2 are SGHRS and YFSETQ. The CDR3 contains 15 residues. Deletions cut 2 bases from V and 4 bases from J, with 13 bases between. The CDR3 sequence: CASSFTGFSGNTIYF. DNA of the CDR3: TGCGCCAGCAGCTTTACAGGGTTTTCAGGAAACACCATATATTTT.

This clone was observed many times. This sequence joins TRBV6-5 and TRBJ2-7; D ambiguous. Trimming removed 6 bases at V and 3 bases at J, with 9 bases between. The CDR3 is 12 amino acids. Germline CDR1 reads MNHEY; CDR2 reads SVGAGI. This CDR3 is CASSPVGYEQYV. In DNA, the CDR3 is TGTGCCAGCAGCCCGGTTGGCTACGAGCAGTACGTC.

The rearrangement links TRBV19 to TRBJ2-3; D call uncertain. Per the germline V gene, CDR1 is LNHDA and CDR2 is SQIVND (reference sequence). This CDR3 has 13 residues. Trimming took 4 bases from V and 1 from J, leaving 6 bases between them. CDR3: CASSKSGTDTQYF. The CDR3 DNA is TGTGCCAGTAGTAAGAGTGGCACAGATACGCAGTATTTT.

The J gene is TRBJ2-1, the V gene TRBV13; D is ambiguous. The CDR3 length is 13 residues. Per the germline V gene, CDR1 is PRHDT and CDR2 is FYEKMQ (reference sequence). V was pared by 2 bases and J by 8 bases, with 10 bases between. The CDR3 sequence: CASSLMTYDEQFF. CDR3 bases: TGTGCCAGCAGCTTAATGACTTATGATGAGCAGTTCTTC.

The genes are TRBV5-3 and TRBJ2-1; weak D call: TRBD2 (6 bases). TRBV5-3 is classed as an ORF, of uncertain function. Deletions cut 0 bases from V and 3 bases from J, with 13 bases between. The CDR3 extends over 16 amino acids. CDR3 nucleotide sequence: TGTGCCAGAAGCTTGGGGAGGGAAGGTTTCTACAATGAGCAGTTCTTC. Its protein is CARSLGREGFYNEQFF.

The chain joins TRBV9 to TRBJ2-1, with 8 positions matching TRBD1. This CDR3 has 15 amino acids. J gave up 7 bases and V 6 bases, and 12 bases lay outside the gene matches. The germline CDR1 and CDR2 sequences are SGDLS and YYNGEE. The CDR3 reads CASNFKAGGLNEQFF. As DNA, the CDR3 is TGTGCCAGCAACTTTAAAGCAGGGGGCTTGAATGAGCAGTTCTTC.

This clone was found many times. The chain joins TRBV30 to TRBJ2-5; 8 bases fit TRBD2. There are 14 residues in the CDR3. V gave up 2 bases and J gave up 5 bases; unmatched junction bases: 7. CDR1 GTSNPN and CDR2 SVGIG come from the germline V gene (reference sequence). DNA of the CDR3: TGTGCCTGGAGTCCCAGCGGGAGTGGGGAGACCCAGTACTTC. This gives the protein CAWSPSGSGETQYF. Based on the CDR3 plus reference TRBV30 and TRBJ2-5, the full variable domain is SQTIHQWPATLVQPVGSPLSLECTVEGTSNPNLYWYRQAAGRGLQLLFYSVGIGQISSEVPQNLSASRPQDRQFILSSKKLLLSDSGFYLCAWSPSGSGETQYFGPGTRLLVL.

The chain is built from TRBV24-1 and TRBJ1-1, with 7 bases that match TRBD1. The CDR3 runs to 15 residues. The germline CDR1 and CDR2 sequences are KGHDR and SFDVKD. Unmatched junction bases numbered 8, after V lost 2 bases and J lost 6 bases. CDR3 nucleotide sequence: TGTGCCACCAGTGATTCGACAGGGTATAGGGCTGAAGCTTTCTTT. Amino acids: CATSDSTGYRAEAFF.

CDR3 sequence: CASSPRVQLRLNEKLFF. DNA of the CDR3: TGTGCCAGCAGTCCTCGGGTCCAATTAAGGCTTAATGAAAAACTGTTTTTT. The J gene is TRBJ1-4, the V gene TRBV27; no firm D call. Trimming took off 5 bases at V and 4 bases at J, with 20 bases between the two ends. CDR3 length: 17 amino acids. Per germline, CDR1 MNHEY and CDR2 SMNVEV (reference sequence). The full variable domain, rest sourced from reference TRBV27 and TRBJ1-4, is EAQVTQNPRYLITVTGKKLTVTCSQNMNHEYMSWYRQDPGLGLRQIYYSMNVEVTDKGDVPEGYKVSRKEKRNFPLILESPSPNQTSLYFCASSPRVQLRLNEKLFFGSGTQLSVL.

This clone was detected a few times. This chain uses TRBV29-1 with TRBJ2-7, with D possibly being TRBD2 (5 bases). The V and J ends lost 6 bases and 3 bases respectively, with 9 bases between them. Germline V gives CDR1 SQVTM, CDR2 ANQGSEA. The CDR3 extends over 11 amino acids. The CDR3 region has the DNA TGCAGCGTGAAGACTAACTACGAGCAGTACTTC. Translating gives CSVKTNYEQYF.

The chain has TRBV2 and TRBJ2-1; weak D call: TRBD2 (5 bases). The germline V and J ends were trimmed by 6 bases and 4 bases, with 10 bases remaining between them. This CDR3 is 13 amino acids long. Per the germline V gene, CDR1 is SNHLY and CDR2 is FYNNEI. The CDR3, as DNA: TGTGCCAGCAGGGCGGACTCTTACAATGAGCAGTTCTTC. Encoded protein: CASRADSYNEQFF.

V is TRBV5-1 and J is TRBJ2-2; the D gene is possibly TRBD2 (6 bases). The CDR3 extends over 13 amino acids. The V and J ends lost 4 bases and 6 bases respectively, with 10 bases between them. Germline CDR1 SGHRS, CDR2 YFSETQ. The CDR3 reads CASSRAGAGELFF. The CDR3 coding sequence is TGCGCCAGCAGCCGAGCGGGCGCCGGGGAGCTGTTTTTT.

This chain uses TRBV28 with TRBJ1-2; D may be TRBD1 (5 bases). Germline CDR1 and CDR2: MDHEN and SYDVKM. The V end was cut by 7 bases, the J end by 5 bases, with 14 bases between. The CDR3 covers 13 residues. The CDR3: CASIREGRYGYTF. As DNA, the CDR3 is TGTGCCAGCATTCGGGAGGGGCGATATGGCTACACCTTC.

The chain has TRBV4-1 and TRBJ2-1, with 8 bases lining up with TRBD2. Germline assignment: CDR1 MGHRA and CDR2 YSYEKL. V gave up 1 base and J gave up 2 bases; unmatched junction bases: 4. The CDR3 length is 16 residues. This chain's CDR3 is CASSQALLAAYNEQFF. The CDR3 DNA is TGCGCCAGCAGCCAAGCATTACTAGCGGCCTACAATGAGCAGTTCTTC.

The rearrangement joins TRBV6-2 or TRBV6-3 to TRBJ1-5, with D perhaps matching TRBD1 (5 bases). The CDR3 is 16 residues long. V was cut by 0 bases and J by 5 bases, with 14 bases left in between. Per germline, CDR1 MNHEY and CDR2 SVGEGT. CDR3 nucleotide sequence: TGTGCCAGCAGTTACTCCAACACAGGCCTCCATCAGCCCCAGCATTTT. It codes for CASSYSNTGLHQPQHF.